These T cell receptor beta chains were read from a single sample in a study of tumor-infiltrating lymphocytes in oesophageal squamous cell carcinoma. A single record per CDR3 protein comes from TCRdb applying MiXCR to the PCR reads. The table includes about 21,000 distinct CDR3 sequences, 35% to 40% detected once. The material sequenced was esophageal tumor tissue. These receptor sequences come from a male donor with esophageal squamous cell carcinoma. CDR3s include the opening cysteine and the closing phenylalanine or tryptophan. Fields, in order: D gene, clone size, V gene, J gene, CDR3 protein, CDR3 DNA. D genes are given only for firm matches. Not every row has a clone size; where given, it reads once, few, many or a size class.

>.|.|TRBV10-3|TRBJ1-2
CAISEGSTTGYTF
TGTGCCATCAGTGAAGGATCAACCACCGGCTACACCTTC
>.|few|TRBV12-3/TRBV12-4|TRBJ1-3
CASTQGSGNTIYF
TGTGCCAGCACTCAGGGCTCTGGAAACACCATATATTTT
>.|.|TRBV7-9|TRBJ2-1
CASSSAGRQMKQFF
TGTGCCAGCAGCTCGGCGGGACGGCAAATGAAGCAGTTCTTC
>TRBD1|.|TRBV7-2|TRBJ2-7
CASSLPGQVKYEQYF
TGTGCCAGCAGCTTACCGGGACAGGTAAAATACGAGCAGTACTTC
>.|many|TRBV18|TRBJ1-5
CASSPPGQGEGQPQHF
TGTGCCAGCTCACCACCTGGGCAGGGTGAGGGTCAGCCCCAGCATTTT
>.|.|TRBV7-9|TRBJ2-5
CASSLDTETQYF
TGTGCCAGCAGCTTAGACACCGAGACCCAGTACTTC
>.|many|TRBV7-3|TRBJ1-4
CASSLRGGPGTNEKLFF
TGTGCCAGCAGCTTACGTGGGGGACCGGGAACTAATGAAAAACTGTTTTTT
>.|many|TRBV12-3/TRBV12-4|TRBJ2-1
CASSFPGFGEQFF
TGTGCCAGCAGTTTCCCAGGATTTGGCGAGCAGTTCTTC
>TRBD2|many|TRBV27|TRBJ2-5
CASSLFRRMGGHREQYF
TGTGCCAGCAGTTTATTTAGGCGAATGGGAGGGCACCGTGAGCAGTACTTC
>TRBD2|many|TRBV6-1|TRBJ2-1
CASTQGLAGYNEQFF
TGTGCCAGCACCCAGGGACTAGCGGGGTACAATGAGCAGTTCTTC
>.|.|TRBV7-3|TRBJ2-1
CASSSTHNEQFF
TGTGCCAGCAGCTCAACTCACAATGAGCAGTTCTTC
>TRBD1|.|TRBV28|TRBJ2-1
CASSFLSQGAGEQFF
TGTGCCAGCAGTTTTCTTTCTCAGGGGGCCGGGGAGCAGTTCTTC
>.|.|TRBV7-2|TRBJ1-1
CASSSYGGASTEAFF
TGTGCCAGCAGTTCTTATGGGGGGGCTAGCACTGAAGCTTTCTTT
>.|.|TRBV6-5|TRBJ2-2
CASSSGAHGELFF
TGTGCCAGCAGTTCTGGTGCCCACGGGGAGCTGTTTTTT
>TRBD2|.|TRBV10-3|TRBJ2-1
CAIRETSVDEQFF
TGTGCCATCAGGGAGACTAGCGTGGATGAGCAGTTCTTC
>.|many|TRBV7-2|TRBJ2-2
CASSLFSRELFF
TGTGCCAGCAGCTTGTTTTCACGGGAGCTGTTTTTT
>.|few|TRBV11-2|TRBJ2-7
CASSASRYEQYF
TGTGCCAGCAGCGCGTCCCGCTACGAGCAGTACTTC
>.|.|TRBV7-8|TRBJ2-6
CASSLVGLDFSGANVLTF
TGTGCCAGCAGCTTAGTGGGGCTAGACTTCTCTGGGGCCAACGTCCTGACTTTC
>.|many|TRBV5-1|TRBJ1-6
CASSLGGDGYSPLHF
TGCGCCAGCAGCTTGGGTGGGGACGGATATTCACCCCTCCACTTT
>.|.|TRBV7-2|TRBJ2-7
CASSLSEYEQYF
TGTGCCAGCAGCTTAAGCGAATACGAGCAGTACTTC
>.|many|TRBV6-1|TRBJ1-1
CASSGLTNTEAFF
TGTGCCAGCAGTGGGCTTACGAACACTGAAGCTTTCTTT
>TRBD1|many|TRBV5-1|TRBJ2-5
CASSLGGTGFQETQYF
TGCGCCAGCAGCTTGGGGGGGACAGGGTTCCAAGAGACCCAGTACTTC
>.|.|TRBV20-1|TRBJ1-2
CSAPPGGRYGYTF
TGCAGTGCGCCGCCGGGGGGGCGGTATGGCTACACCTTC
>.|.|TRBV7-3|TRBJ2-1
CASSLTRDNEQFF
TGTGCCAGCAGCTTAACTAGGGACAATGAGCAGTTCTTC
>.|many|TRBV19|TRBJ2-3
CASSIGTSSTDTQYF
TGTGCCAGTAGTATCGGGACTTCCAGCACAGATACGCAGTATTTT
>TRBD2|.|TRBV5-1|TRBJ2-1
CASSFIAGGPYNEQFF
TGCGCCAGCAGCTTTATAGCGGGAGGCCCCTACAATGAGCAGTTCTTC
>TRBD2|.|TRBV9|TRBJ2-2
CASSVISGRGELFF
TGTGCCAGCAGCGTAATAAGCGGGAGAGGGGAGCTGTTTTTT
>TRBD2|many|TRBV11-2|TRBJ2-1
CASSLFAGTSGRAQFF
TGTGCCAGCAGCTTATTCGCCGGGACTAGCGGGCGGGCGCAGTTCTTC